This is a list of T cell receptor beta chains from one sample in a study of blood T cell repertoires in COVID-19. Clones were sequenced by immunoSEQ multiplex PCR, and TCRdb holds only the in-frame ones, with some missing. The table has approximately 290,000 clones, 80% to 90% seen once; the top ten hold around 0.88%. Sequencing input: peripheral blood. The receptors were gathered from a young man with acute or convalescent COVID-19. Each CDR3 is given with its conserved first and last residue. A D gene is named only where the DNA matches it firmly. Rows give clone size only sometimes, using once, few, many, or a class for an expanded clone.

DNA: TGTGCCAGCAGTAATAGCCTGAACACTGAAGCTTTCTTT
CDR3: CASSNSLNTEAFF
size: once
V: TRBV6-5
D: .
J: TRBJ1-1

DNA: TGCGCCAGCACCCCGCACGGTAACACTGAAGCTTTCTTT
CDR3: CASTPHGNTEAFF
size: few
V: TRBV10-1
D: .
J: TRBJ1-1

DNA: TGTGCCAGCAGCCCCACAGGGGCTAATGAAAAACTGTTTTTT
CDR3: CASSPTGANEKLFF
size: .
V: TRBV5-5
D: TRBD1
J: TRBJ1-4

DNA: TGTGCCAGCAGCTTTGTGCGGGGGCTTGAACCTTTCTTT
CDR3: CASSFVRGLEPFF
size: .
V: TRBV11-2
D: .
J: TRBJ1-1

DNA: TGTGCCACCAGTGATGCCGCGGGGACAGGGGTATACAATGAGCAGTTCTTC
CDR3: CATSDAAGTGVYNEQFF
size: .
V: TRBV24-1
D: TRBD1
J: TRBJ2-1

DNA: TGTGCCATCAGCCCGGGACAGGGTAATTCAGATGAGCAGTTCTTC
CDR3: CAISPGQGNSDEQFF
size: .
V: TRBV10-3
D: TRBD1
J: TRBJ2-1

DNA: TGTGCCAGCGGCCCGGACAACCACCAGTACTTC
CDR3: CASGPDNHQYF
size: .
V: TRBV6-5
D: .
J: TRBJ2-5

DNA: TGTGCCAGCAGCTTGGAACCTCGGACAGGTCACTATGGCTACACCTTC
CDR3: CASSLEPRTGHYGYTF
size: .
V: TRBV11-2
D: TRBD1
J: TRBJ1-2

DNA: TGTGCCAGCAGCTTAGAACAGACAGTGGGGCTATATGGCTACACCTTC
CDR3: CASSLEQTVGLYGYTF
size: .
V: TRBV7-6
D: .
J: TRBJ1-2

DNA: TGTGCCAGCGGAGAACGGACAGATACGCAGTATTTT
CDR3: CASGERTDTQYF
size: .
V: TRBV28
D: .
J: TRBJ2-3

DNA: TGTGCCAGCAGCTTCAGACAGGTCCGCCAAGAGACCCAGTACTTC
CDR3: CASSFRQVRQETQYF
size: .
V: TRBV5-6
D: .
J: TRBJ2-5

DNA: TGTGCCACCAGTGTATCCGGACAGTCTAATCAGCCCCAGCATTTT
CDR3: CATSVSGQSNQPQHF
size: once
V: TRBV24-1
D: .
J: TRBJ1-5

DNA: TGTGCCAGCACCCTAAGGGGAGGGAACACCGGGGAGCTGTTTTTT
CDR3: CASTLRGGNTGELFF
size: once
V: TRBV3-1/TRBV3-2
D: .
J: TRBJ2-2

DNA: TGTGCCAGCAGCGGTACCGGGACGGGAGCCTACGAGCAGTACTTC
CDR3: CASSGTGTGAYEQYF
size: few
V: TRBV7-2
D: .
J: TRBJ2-7

DNA: TGTGCCAGCAGTCGATTAGGTGAGGGAAGCACTGAAGCTTTCTTT
CDR3: CASSRLGEGSTEAFF
size: .
V: TRBV27
D: .
J: TRBJ1-1

DNA: TGTGCCAGCAGCTCGGACAGTCGATCTCTGCAGTACTTC
CDR3: CASSSDSRSLQYF
size: .
V: TRBV7-3
D: .
J: TRBJ2-7

DNA: TGCGCCAGCAGCTACGACCCCCGGACAGAGAACACCGGGGAGCTGTTTTTT
CDR3: CASSYDPRTENTGELFF
size: .
V: TRBV5-1
D: .
J: TRBJ2-2

DNA: TGTGCCAGCACTGCAGGATCCTCCAGCAATCAGCCCCAGCATTTT
CDR3: CASTAGSSSNQPQHF
size: .
V: TRBV2
D: .
J: TRBJ1-5

DNA: TGCAGCGTTGTAATTGGGGGGACAGGGGGCACTGAAGCTTTCTTT
CDR3: CSVVIGGTGGTEAFF
size: .
V: TRBV29-1
D: TRBD1
J: TRBJ1-1

DNA: TGTGCCAGCGACCTGGGAGGTGTCTCTGGAAACACCATATATTTT
CDR3: CASDLGGVSGNTIYF
size: .
V: TRBV28
D: .
J: TRBJ1-3

DNA: TGTGCCAGCAGTTTCTTTTCTAGCGGCAAGATAGCCAAAAACATTCAGTACTTC
CDR3: CASSFFSSGKIAKNIQYF
size: .
V: TRBV28
D: TRBD2
J: TRBJ2-4

DNA: TGTGCCAGCAGTCCCCGGACAGTTGGCGGCATCGAGCAGTACTTC
CDR3: CASSPRTVGGIEQYF
size: once
V: TRBV6-5
D: .
J: TRBJ2-7

DNA: TGTGCCAGCAGCTTAGGGGACTGGTCCTACAATGAGCAGTTCTTC
CDR3: CASSLGDWSYNEQFF
size: .
V: TRBV11-2
D: .
J: TRBJ2-1

DNA: TGCGCCAGCAGCCAAGCGGGTGCGGTCGTCTATGGCTACACCTTC
CDR3: CASSQAGAVVYGYTF
size: .
V: TRBV4-1
D: .
J: TRBJ1-2

DNA: TGTGCCAGCAGTTTAGTACAGGACACCGGGGAGCTGTTTTTT
CDR3: CASSLVQDTGELFF
size: .
V: TRBV28
D: .
J: TRBJ2-2

DNA: TGTGCCAGCAGCAAAGGGACAGGGGATTCACCCCTCCACTTT
CDR3: CASSKGTGDSPLHF
size: .
V: TRBV21-1
D: .
J: TRBJ1-6

DNA: TGTGCCAGCAGCTCGTACAGGACCTACAATGAGCAGTTCTTC
CDR3: CASSSYRTYNEQFF
size: .
V: TRBV7-2
D: .
J: TRBJ2-1

DNA: TGTGCCAGCAGCCAAGGGAACAGGGCCGTGAACATTCAGTACTTC
CDR3: CASSQGNRAVNIQYF
size: .
V: TRBV4-2
D: .
J: TRBJ2-4

DNA: TGTGCCAGCGGAGAAAACGGCAGAAGAGAGCAGTACTTC
CDR3: CASGENGRREQYF
size: .
V: TRBV6-5
D: .
J: TRBJ2-7

DNA: TGTGCCAGCATCCAGCAGGGGGGAAACACCGGGGAGCTGTTTTTT
CDR3: CASIQQGGNTGELFF
size: .
V: TRBV6-6
D: .
J: TRBJ2-2

DNA: TGCGCCAGCAGCCAGGGACACTCGTCTAAGAACACTGAAGCTTTCTTT
CDR3: CASSQGHSSKNTEAFF
size: .
V: TRBV5-1
D: .
J: TRBJ1-1

DNA: TGCGCCAGCAGCCGGACAGGGATGGCCTACGAGCAGTACTTC
CDR3: CASSRTGMAYEQYF
size: .
V: TRBV10-1
D: TRBD1
J: TRBJ2-7

DNA: TGTGCCAGCAGTTTTGGGACCAGGGGATTAGGCACTGAAGCTTTCTTT
CDR3: CASSFGTRGLGTEAFF
size: .
V: TRBV28
D: .
J: TRBJ1-1

DNA: TGTGCCAGCAGCTCGCGTAGTATTACGGGACAGATTTCCTACGAGCAGTACTTC
CDR3: CASSSRSITGQISYEQYF
size: .
V: TRBV7-9
D: TRBD1
J: TRBJ2-7

DNA: TGTGCCAGCAGCCAAGATGGCGGGGGGGCCTACAATGAGCAGTTCTTC
CDR3: CASSQDGGGAYNEQFF
size: .
V: TRBV4-2
D: TRBD2
J: TRBJ2-1

DNA: TGTGCCAGCAGTTACCGCAAAAACATTCAGTACTTC
CDR3: CASSYRKNIQYF
size: .
V: TRBV6-6
D: .
J: TRBJ2-4

DNA: TGCAGCGTTCGATTCGGACTAGCGGGAGATACGCAGTATTTT
CDR3: CSVRFGLAGDTQYF
size: .
V: TRBV29-1
D: TRBD2
J: TRBJ2-3

DNA: TGTGCCAGCAGCCTCCACCCTAGCGGGGGCGCAGATACGCAGTATTTT
CDR3: CASSLHPSGGADTQYF
size: .
V: TRBV9
D: TRBD2
J: TRBJ2-3

DNA: TGTGCCAGCAGCGTAACCGGGTTTAGTTCACCCCTCCACTTT
CDR3: CASSVTGFSSPLHF
size: .
V: TRBV9
D: .
J: TRBJ1-6

DNA: TGTGCCAGCAGCCAATCAGGGGACACTGAAGCTTTCTTT
CDR3: CASSQSGDTEAFF
size: .
V: TRBV3-1/TRBV3-2
D: .
J: TRBJ1-1

DNA: TGTGCCACCAGCGGAGGACTAGCGGGACCCACAGATACGCAGTATTTT
CDR3: CATSGGLAGPTDTQYF
size: few
V: TRBV15
D: TRBD2
J: TRBJ2-3

DNA: TGTGCCAGCAGTACCCGGGACATGCGAGATTCACCCCTCCACTTT
CDR3: CASSTRDMRDSPLHF
size: .
V: TRBV2
D: .
J: TRBJ1-6

DNA: TGTGCCAGCAGAACACTTACGGGACAGTTCTTC
CDR3: CASRTLTGQFF
size: .
V: TRBV28
D: .
J: TRBJ2-1

DNA: TGTGCCAGCGGACAGGGCCCAGGGGAGCAGTACTTC
CDR3: CASGQGPGEQYF
size: once
V: TRBV3-1/TRBV3-2
D: TRBD1
J: TRBJ2-7

DNA: TGTGCCAGCAGCAAAGATTTAGCTGGGGCGGGGGCCAACGTCCTGACTTTC
CDR3: CASSKDLAGAGANVLTF
size: .
V: TRBV21-1
D: .
J: TRBJ2-6

DNA: TGTGCCTGGGCTGAATGGACTAGTTCCTACAATGAGCAGTTCTTC
CDR3: CAWAEWTSSYNEQFF
size: .
V: TRBV30
D: TRBD2
J: TRBJ2-1

DNA: TGCGCCAGCAGCTCCGGGGGTTACAATGAGCAGTTCTTC
CDR3: CASSSGGYNEQFF
size: once
V: TRBV5-1
D: .
J: TRBJ2-1

DNA: TGTGCCAGCAGCCCAGGACTGTTCCAAGAGACCCAGTACTTC
CDR3: CASSPGLFQETQYF
size: .
V: TRBV9
D: .
J: TRBJ2-5

DNA: TGTGCCAGCAGCCCAGGAGCAGGGCTAAGCTCTGGAAACACCATATATTTT
CDR3: CASSPGAGLSSGNTIYF
size: .
V: TRBV27
D: .
J: TRBJ1-3